The rows below give T cell receptor beta chains drawn from one sample of a study of cytomegalovirus exposure and HLA in healthy donors. Sequencing was performed with immunoSEQ multiplex PCR; in TCRdb, only in-frame clones are kept and a portion is missing. The sample holds around 150,000 clones, more than 60% seen once. Material: PBMCs. The receptors were gathered from a man between 40 and 49 years old in good health and CMV-seronegative. CDR3s include the opening cysteine and the closing phenylalanine or tryptophan. Fields, in order: V gene, D gene, CDR3 protein. The D gene is left open where the match is weak.

TRBV11-2 | TRBD1 | CASTGGQETQYF
TRBV14 | - | CASSQMRRGPEVPYNEQFF
TRBV5-8 | TRBD1 | CASSSYRGLTDTQYF
TRBV5-1 | TRBD1 | CASSSPGGDEQFF
TRBV7-2 | - | CASSLALGRSGNTIYF
TRBV7-6 | TRBD1 | CASSLGTGDRPLHF
TRBV9 | - | CASSGLGDSNQPQHF
TRBV6-1 | - | CASTDGVHNSPLHF
TRBV14 | - | CASSQGQVYTGELFF
TRBV13 | TRBD2 | CASSPGGGEQFF
TRBV5-4 | TRBD1 | CASSVRGGPGGETQYF
TRBV18 | - | CASSPLGAPDTQYF
TRBV5-1 | TRBD2 | CASSLTSGSTDTQYF
TRBV10-3 | - | CAISEEGSSYEQYF
TRBV12-5 | TRBD2 | CASGLYYPDRDYLRQFF
TRBV6-5 | - | CASRLDYEQYF
TRBV7-9 | - | CASSSPSTKNIQYF
TRBV9 | TRBD1 | CASSVGRDRVHGYTF